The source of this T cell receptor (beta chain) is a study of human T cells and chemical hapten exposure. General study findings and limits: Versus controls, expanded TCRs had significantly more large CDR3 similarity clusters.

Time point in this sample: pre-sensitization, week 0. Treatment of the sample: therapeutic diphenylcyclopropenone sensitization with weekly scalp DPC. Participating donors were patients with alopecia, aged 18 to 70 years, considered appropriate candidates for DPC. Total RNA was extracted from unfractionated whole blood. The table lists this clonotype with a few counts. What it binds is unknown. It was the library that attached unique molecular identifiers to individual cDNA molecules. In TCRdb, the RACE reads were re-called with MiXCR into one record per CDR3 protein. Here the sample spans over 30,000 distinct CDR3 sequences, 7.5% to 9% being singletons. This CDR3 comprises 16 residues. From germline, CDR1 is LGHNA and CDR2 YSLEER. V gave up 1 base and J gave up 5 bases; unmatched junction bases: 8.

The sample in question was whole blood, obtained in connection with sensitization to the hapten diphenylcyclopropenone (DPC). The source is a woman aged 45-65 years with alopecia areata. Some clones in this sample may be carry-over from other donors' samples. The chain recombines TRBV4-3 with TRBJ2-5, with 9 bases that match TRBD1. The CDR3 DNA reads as TGCGCCAGCAGCCAAGCCCCGGGGGACAGGGCCGAGACCCAGTACTTC. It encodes CASSQAPGDRAETQYF.